The clone carrying this T cell receptor (beta chain) has a single count. The sample originates from a study of blood T cell repertoires in COVID-19. There are 15 residues in the CDR3. V dropped 0 bases and J dropped 6 bases, with 14 bases sitting between them. Germline CDR1 and CDR2: MNHEY and SVGAGI. Within 2 weeks before study entry, exposed participants met a COVID-19 case. Per the authors' pipeline: Nucleated cell number was recorded as an estimate derived from reference gene primer amplification. TCRdb's copy holds only in-frame clones and misses some; the assay was immunoSEQ multiplex PCR. V, J and clone size derive from that table, while D and trimming were established from the DNA sequence. The repertoire holds around 250,000 clones, over 75% seen once, with about 3.1% in the top ten.

The chain uses TRBV6-5 and TRBJ1-1, with a weak D call TRBD1 (5 bases). This receptor was identified in a woman between 40 and 55 years old who had been exposed to COVID-19. Sequencing input: PBMCs or T cells enriched from blood (not recorded which). The DNA of the CDR3 is TGTGCCAGCAGTTACTCGGTACGGGGGTATCCTGAAGCTTTCTTT. Translation gives CASSYSVRGYPEAFF.